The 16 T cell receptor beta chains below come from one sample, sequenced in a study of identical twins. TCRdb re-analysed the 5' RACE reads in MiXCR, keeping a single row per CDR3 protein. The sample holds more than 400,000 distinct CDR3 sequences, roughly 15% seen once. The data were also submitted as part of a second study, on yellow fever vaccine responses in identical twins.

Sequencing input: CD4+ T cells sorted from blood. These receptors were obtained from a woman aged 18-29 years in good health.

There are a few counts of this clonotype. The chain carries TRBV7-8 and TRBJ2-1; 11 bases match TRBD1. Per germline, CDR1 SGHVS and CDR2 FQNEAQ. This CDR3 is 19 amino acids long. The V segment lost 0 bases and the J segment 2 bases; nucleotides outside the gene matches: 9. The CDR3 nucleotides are TGTGCCAGCAGCTTAGCGGGCGCCCCGGGACAGGGGGCCTACAATGAGCAGTTCTTC. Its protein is CASSLAGAPGQGAYNEQFF. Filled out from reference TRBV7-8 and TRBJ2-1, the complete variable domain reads GAGVSQSPRYKVAKRGQDVALRCDPISGHVSLFWYQQALGQGPEFLTYFQNEAQLDKSGLPSDRFFAERPEGSVSTLKIQRTQQEDSAVYLCASSLAGAPGQGAYNEQFFGPGTRLTVL.

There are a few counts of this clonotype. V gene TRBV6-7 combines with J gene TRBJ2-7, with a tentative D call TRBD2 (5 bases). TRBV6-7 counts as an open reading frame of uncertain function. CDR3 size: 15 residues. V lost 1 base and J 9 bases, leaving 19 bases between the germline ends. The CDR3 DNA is TGTGCCAGCAGTTACTGTAGCGTAAAATTACGAGGGCAGTACTTC. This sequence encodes CASSYCSVKLRGQYF.

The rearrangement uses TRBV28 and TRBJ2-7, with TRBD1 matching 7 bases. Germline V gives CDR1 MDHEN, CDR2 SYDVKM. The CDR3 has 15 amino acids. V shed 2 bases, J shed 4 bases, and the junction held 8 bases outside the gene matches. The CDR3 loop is CASSLEGQARYEQYF. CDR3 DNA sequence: TGTGCCAGCAGTTTAGAAGGACAGGCCAGATACGAGCAGTACTTC.

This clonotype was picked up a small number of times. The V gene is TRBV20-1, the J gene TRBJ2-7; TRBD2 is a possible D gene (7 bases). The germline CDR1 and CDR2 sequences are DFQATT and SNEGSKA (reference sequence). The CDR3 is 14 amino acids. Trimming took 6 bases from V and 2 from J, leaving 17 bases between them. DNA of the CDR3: TGCAGTGCCCCTAAGCCCGGGGGGCCCTACGAGCAGTACTTC. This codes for CSAPKPGGPYEQYF.

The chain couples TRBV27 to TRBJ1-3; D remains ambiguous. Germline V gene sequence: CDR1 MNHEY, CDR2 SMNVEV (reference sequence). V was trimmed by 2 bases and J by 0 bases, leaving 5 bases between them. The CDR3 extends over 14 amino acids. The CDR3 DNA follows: TGTGCCAGCAGTTTAAAGTTCTCTGGAAACACCATATATTTT. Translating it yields CASSLKFSGNTIYF.

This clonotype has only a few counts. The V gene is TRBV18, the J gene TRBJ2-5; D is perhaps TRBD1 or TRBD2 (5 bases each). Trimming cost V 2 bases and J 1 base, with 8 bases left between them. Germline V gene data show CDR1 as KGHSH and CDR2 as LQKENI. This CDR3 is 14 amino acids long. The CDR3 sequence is CASSPWGSQETQYF. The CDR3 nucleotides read TGTGCCAGCTCACCATGGGGGTCCCAAGAGACCCAGTACTTC.

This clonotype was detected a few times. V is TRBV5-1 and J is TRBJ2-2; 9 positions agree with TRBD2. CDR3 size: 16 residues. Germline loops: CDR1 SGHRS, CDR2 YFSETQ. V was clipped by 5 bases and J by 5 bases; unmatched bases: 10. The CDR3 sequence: CASSGSGGPATGELFF. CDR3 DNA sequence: TGCGCCAGCAGTGGTAGCGGGGGCCCCGCGACCGGGGAGCTGTTTTTT.

The CDR3 sequence is CASKRGGNLQGTQYF. Here the CDR3 DNA reads TGCGCCAGCAAGAGGGGCGGGAACCTTCAGGGGACCCAGTACTTC. V is TRBV5-1 and J is TRBJ2-5; D is possibly TRBD2 (6 bases). CDR3 length equals 15 residues. Trimming took 6 bases from V and 7 from J, leaving 22 bases between them. Germline-derived CDR1 and CDR2 are SGHRS and YFSETQ. Filled out from reference TRBV5-1 and TRBJ2-5, the complete variable domain reads KAGVTQTPRYLIKTRGQQVTLSCSPISGHRSVSWYQQTPGQGLQFLFEYFSETQRNKGNFPGRFSGRQFSNSRSEMNVSTLELGDSALYLCASKRGGNLQGTQYFGPGTRLLVL.

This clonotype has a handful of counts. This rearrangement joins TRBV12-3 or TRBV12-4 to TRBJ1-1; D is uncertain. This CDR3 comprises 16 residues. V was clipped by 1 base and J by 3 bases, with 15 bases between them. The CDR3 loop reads CASSLGHWEGDTEAFF. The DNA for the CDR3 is TGTGCCAGCAGTTTAGGTCATTGGGAGGGTGACACTGAAGCTTTCTTT.

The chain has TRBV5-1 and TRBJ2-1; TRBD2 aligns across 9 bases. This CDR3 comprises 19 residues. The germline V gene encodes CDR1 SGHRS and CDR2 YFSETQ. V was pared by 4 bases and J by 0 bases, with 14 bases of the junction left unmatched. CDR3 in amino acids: CASSPRTSVTKSSYNEQFF. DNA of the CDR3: TGCGCCAGCAGCCCGCGGACTAGCGTAACTAAGAGCTCCTACAATGAGCAGTTCTTC.

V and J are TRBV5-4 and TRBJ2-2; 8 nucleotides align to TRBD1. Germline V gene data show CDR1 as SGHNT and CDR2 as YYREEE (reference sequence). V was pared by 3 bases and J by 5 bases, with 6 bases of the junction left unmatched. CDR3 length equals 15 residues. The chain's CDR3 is CASSYGQGSTGELFF. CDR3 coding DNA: TGTGCCAGCAGCTACGGACAGGGTAGTACCGGGGAGCTGTTTTTT.

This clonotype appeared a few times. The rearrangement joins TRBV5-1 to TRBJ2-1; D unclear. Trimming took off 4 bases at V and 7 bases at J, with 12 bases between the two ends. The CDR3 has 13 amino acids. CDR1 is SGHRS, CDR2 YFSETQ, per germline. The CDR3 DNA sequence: TGCGCCAGCAGCGCCGGACCGAGTAATGAGCAGTTCTTC. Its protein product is CASSAGPSNEQFF.

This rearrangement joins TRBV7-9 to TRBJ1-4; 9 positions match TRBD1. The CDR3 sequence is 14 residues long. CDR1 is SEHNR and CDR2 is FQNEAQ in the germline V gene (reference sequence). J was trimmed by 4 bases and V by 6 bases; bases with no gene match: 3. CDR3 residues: CASRAGQGNEKLFF. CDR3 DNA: TGTGCCAGCAGGGCGGGACAGGGTAATGAAAAACTGTTTTTT.

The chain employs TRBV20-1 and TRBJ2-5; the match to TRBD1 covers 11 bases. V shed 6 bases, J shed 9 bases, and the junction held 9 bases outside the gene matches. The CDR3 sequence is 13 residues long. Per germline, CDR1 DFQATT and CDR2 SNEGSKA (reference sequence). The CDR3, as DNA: TGCAGTGCACGGACAGGGGGCACCGGGCCCCAGTACTTC. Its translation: CSARTGGTGPQYF.

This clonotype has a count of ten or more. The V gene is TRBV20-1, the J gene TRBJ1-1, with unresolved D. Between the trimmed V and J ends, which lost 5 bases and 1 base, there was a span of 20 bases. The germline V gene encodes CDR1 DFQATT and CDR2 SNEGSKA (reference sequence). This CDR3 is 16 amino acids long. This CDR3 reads CSAEYLDPNGNTEAFF. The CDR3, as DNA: TGCAGTGCTGAATATTTGGACCCTAATGGGAACACTGAAGCTTTCTTT.

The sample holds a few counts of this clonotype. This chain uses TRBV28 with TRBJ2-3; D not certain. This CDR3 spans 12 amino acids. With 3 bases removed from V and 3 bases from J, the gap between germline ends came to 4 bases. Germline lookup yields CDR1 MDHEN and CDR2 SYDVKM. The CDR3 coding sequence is TGTGCCAGCAGTTTCCAGACAGATACGCAGTATTTT. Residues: CASSFQTDTQYF.